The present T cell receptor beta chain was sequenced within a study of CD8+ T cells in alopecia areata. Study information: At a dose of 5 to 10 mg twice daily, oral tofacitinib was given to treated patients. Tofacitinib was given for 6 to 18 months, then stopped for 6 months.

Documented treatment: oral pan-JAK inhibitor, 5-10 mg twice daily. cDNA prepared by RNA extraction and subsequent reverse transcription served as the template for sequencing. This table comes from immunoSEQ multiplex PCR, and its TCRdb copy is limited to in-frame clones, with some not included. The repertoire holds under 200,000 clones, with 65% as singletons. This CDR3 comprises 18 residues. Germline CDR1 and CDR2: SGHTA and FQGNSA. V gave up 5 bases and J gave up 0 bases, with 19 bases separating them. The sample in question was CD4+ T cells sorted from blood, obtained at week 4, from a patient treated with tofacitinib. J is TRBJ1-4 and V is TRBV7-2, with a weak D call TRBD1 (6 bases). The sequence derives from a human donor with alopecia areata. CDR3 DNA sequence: TGTGCCAGCAGCCGGAGGCAGATTGACAGGTCAACTAATGAAAAACTGTTTTTT. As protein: CASSRRQIDRSTNEKLFF.